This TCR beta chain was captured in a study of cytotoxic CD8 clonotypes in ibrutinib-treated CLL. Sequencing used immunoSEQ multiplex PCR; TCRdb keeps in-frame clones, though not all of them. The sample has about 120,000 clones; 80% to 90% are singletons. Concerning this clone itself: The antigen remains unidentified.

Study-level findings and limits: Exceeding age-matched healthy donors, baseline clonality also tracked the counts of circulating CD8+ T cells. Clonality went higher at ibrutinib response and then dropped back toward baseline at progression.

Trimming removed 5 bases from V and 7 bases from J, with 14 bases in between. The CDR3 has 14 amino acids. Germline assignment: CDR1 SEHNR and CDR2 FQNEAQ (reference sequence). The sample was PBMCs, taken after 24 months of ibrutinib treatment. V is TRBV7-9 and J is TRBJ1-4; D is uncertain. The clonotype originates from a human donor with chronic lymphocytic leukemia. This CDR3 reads CASSHEHPLEKLFF. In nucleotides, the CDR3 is TGTGCCAGCAGCCACGAACATCCCCTTGAAAAACTGTTTTTT.